This is a list of T cell receptor beta chains from one sample in a study of cytomegalovirus exposure and HLA in healthy donors. Here immunoSEQ multiplex PCR was the method, and the copy in TCRdb shows in-frame clones only, minus some. The sample table sets out around 150,000 clones. Sequenced: PBMCs. Receptors were obtained from a woman between 55 and 75 years old in good health and CMV-seronegative. CDR3s include the opening cysteine and the closing phenylalanine or tryptophan. A D gene is named only where the DNA matches it firmly.

. TRBJ2-7 TRBV6-5 CASSRTREVYEQYF TGTGCCAGCAGCCGAACGAGGGAGGTTTACGAGCAGTACTTC
TRBD1 TRBJ1-5 TRBV16 CASSPRTGGVQPQHF TGTGCCAGCAGCCCGCGGACAGGGGGAGTTCAGCCCCAGCATTTT
. TRBJ1-5 TRBV5-8 CASSRGWDNQPQHF TGTGCCAGCAGCCGGGGGTGGGATAATCAGCCCCAGCATTTT
TRBD1 TRBJ1-2 TRBV6-5 CASSFYRGDYGYTF TGTGCCAGCAGTTTCTACAGGGGCGACTATGGCTACACCTTC
. TRBJ1-2 TRBV2 CASEAARHGYTF TGTGCCAGCGAGGCGGCGCGGCATGGCTACACCTTC
TRBD2 TRBJ2-1 TRBV7-8 CASSLAGGVYNEQFF TGTGCCAGCAGCTTAGCGGGGGGGGTATACAATGAGCAGTTCTTC
. TRBJ2-2 TRBV4-2 CASSQGWAPRRTGELFF TGTGCCAGCAGCCAAGGGTGGGCCCCTCGCCGGACCGGGGAGCTGTTTTTT
TRBD1 TRBJ1-1 TRBV29-1 CSVTRTGPNTEAFF TGCAGCGTAACGAGGACAGGGCCGAACACTGAAGCTTTCTTT
TRBD1 TRBJ1-2 TRBV7-2 CASSSSGTGVGYTF TGTGCCAGCAGCTCCTCCGGGACAGGGGTTGGCTACACCTTC
. TRBJ1-2 TRBV7-2 CASSFYSSKVYTF TGTGCCAGCAGCTTCTACAGCTCCAAGGTCTACACCTTC
. TRBJ1-6 TRBV5-5 CASSLFREIYNSPLHF TGTGCCAGCAGCTTGTTCCGGGAGATCTATAATTCACCCCTCCACTTT
. TRBJ2-2 TRBV27 CASSPQSLAPPGELFF TGTGCCAGCAGTCCCCAGAGTCTAGCGCCCCCAGGGGAGCTGTTTTTT
TRBD2 TRBJ2-7 TRBV18 CASSPRGSSGRAYEQYF TGTGCCAGCTCACCACGGGGTTCTAGCGGGAGGGCCTACGAGCAGTACTTC
. TRBJ1-1 TRBV7-9 CASTIGEGTEAFF TGTGCCAGCACCATTGGGGAGGGCACTGAAGCTTTCTTT
. TRBJ2-1 TRBV4-1 CASSPGDKQFF TGCGCCAGCAGCCCGGGTGATAAGCAGTTCTTC
TRBD2 TRBJ2-4 TRBV4-2 CASSQDPSGRWPAKNIQYF TGTGCCAGCAGCCAAGATCCTAGCGGGAGGTGGCCGGCCAAAAACATTCAGTACTTC
TRBD1 TRBJ1-1 TRBV6-6 CASSDTDRGPTEAFF TGTGCCAGCAGTGACACCGACAGGGGGCCCACTGAAGCTTTCTTT
. TRBJ2-4 TRBV2 CASFRQPFKNIQYF TGTGCCAGCTTTAGACAGCCGTTCAAAAACATTCAGTACTTC
TRBD1 TRBJ2-7 TRBV12-5 CASGRDRGFSYEQYF TGTGCTAGTGGACGGGACAGGGGCTTTTCCTACGAGCAGTACTTC
. TRBJ1-1 TRBV11-2 CASSGLTEAFF TGTGCCAGCAGCGGGCTTACTGAAGCTTTCTTT
. TRBJ2-2 TRBV18 CASSNRSTGELFF TGTGCCAGCTCAAACAGGAGTACCGGGGAGCTGTTTTTT
. TRBJ1-5 TRBV19 CASSITSGGPQHF TGTGCCAGTAGTATTACCTCCGGGGGGCCCCAGCATTTT
. TRBJ2-1 TRBV7-3 CASSLQSGGLDEQFF TGTGCCAGCAGCTTACAGAGTGGGGGGTTGGATGAGCAGTTCTTC
TRBD2 TRBJ2-5 TRBV11-2 CASSLGAAGVQETQYF TGTGCCAGCAGCTTAGGTGCAGCGGGGGTCCAAGAGACCCAGTACTTC
. TRBJ2-3 TRBV21-1 CASSKDRVSTDTQYF TGTGCCAGCAGCAAGGACAGGGTGAGCACAGATACGCAGTATTTT
TRBD1 TRBJ2-7 TRBV5-4 CASSLGQGVSYEQYF TGTGCCAGCAGCTTGGGACAGGGCGTTTCGTACGAGCAGTACTTC
. TRBJ2-5 TRBV5-1 CASSLGEGETQYF TGCGCCAGCAGCTTGGGAGAGGGAGAGACCCAGTACTTC